These 20 T cell receptor beta chains share one sample of origin, sequenced in a study of T cells after yellow fever vaccination. TCRdb re-called the 5' RACE reads with MiXCR, one entry per CDR3 protein. The data contain approximately 510,000 distinct CDR3 sequences, around a fifth of them seen just once; the ten biggest clones take up 16%. The specimen was PBMCs, collected approximately 22 days after the first yellow fever vaccination. These receptors came from a man between 18 and 35 years old who received the YFV17D yellow fever vaccine.

J is TRBJ2-7 and V is TRBV5-6; D unresolved. V shed 1 base and J shed 3 bases, with 20 bases lying between them. The CDR3 totals 17 residues. From germline, CDR1 is SGHDT and CDR2 YYEEEE. DNA of the CDR3: TGTGCCAGCAGCTTGTGGACGGACCTGAAAGATTACTACGAGCAGTACGTC. It yields the protein CASSLWTDLKDYYEQYV.

The chain's CDR3 is CASSFSAKQPRDYGYTF. The DNA of the CDR3 is TGTGCCAGCAGCTTCTCGGCCAAACAACCTAGAGACTATGGCTACACCTTC. J is TRBJ1-2 and V is TRBV7-9, with D hard to call. The length of the CDR3 is 17 residues. V dropped 3 bases and J dropped 3 bases, with 20 bases sitting between them. The germline CDR1 and CDR2 sequences are SEHNR and FQNEAQ (reference sequence).

This clonotype occurred many times. In DNA, the CDR3 is TGCAGCGGTTGGAAGTCGGGGGAATTCTACGAGCAGTACGTC. It encodes CSGWKSGEFYEQYV. The rearrangement links TRBV29-1 to TRBJ2-7; a weak D match, TRBD2 (6 bases). CDR1 is SQVTM, CDR2 ANQGSEA, per germline. Between the trimmed V and J ends, which lost 7 bases and 3 bases, there was a span of 19 bases. The CDR3 loop spans 14 amino acids.

The chain joins TRBV28 to TRBJ1-1; D perhaps matches TRBD1 (5 bases). This CDR3 spans 15 amino acids. The germline CDR1 and CDR2 sequences are MDHEN and SYDVKM. The V gene lost 5 bases and the J gene lost 3 bases, with 16 bases spanning the gap. The CDR3 spells CASSRPGRVYTEAFF. Here the CDR3 DNA reads TGTGCCAGCAGTCGCCCGGGCAGGGTCTACACTGAAGCTTTCTTT.

Only a few counts were recorded for this clonotype. This chain's CDR3 is CASQRLGPGVSDTQYF. Here the CDR3 DNA reads TGTGCCAGCCAGCGTTTGGGCCCGGGGGTGTCAGATACGCAGTATTTT. V gene TRBV28 combines with J gene TRBJ2-3, with D tentatively TRBD2 (6 bases). Deletions cut 8 bases from V and 4 bases from J, with 22 bases between. The CDR3 runs 16 residues. Germline loops: CDR1 MDHEN, CDR2 SYDVKM.

This clonotype was seen a handful of times. This chain links TRBV10-1 with TRBJ2-5; D assignment may be TRBD1 or TRBD2 (5 bases each). Trimming stripped 3 bases from V and 5 bases from J, with 16 bases between. CDR3 length: 15 amino acids. The germline V gene encodes CDR1 WNHNN and CDR2 SYGVQD (reference sequence). CDR3 loop: CASSDTLGVGETQYF. The CDR3 DNA is TGCGCCAGCAGTGATACCCTGGGGGTCGGCGAGACCCAGTACTTC.

This clonotype came up a few times. The rearrangement uses TRBV5-1 and TRBJ2-5; D is unclear. V shed 0 bases and J shed 1 base, with 19 bases lying between them. CDR3 size: 18 residues. CDR1 SGHRS and CDR2 YFSETQ come from the germline V gene. CDR3 amino acids: CASSLANRVGLIQETQYF. The CDR3, as DNA: TGCGCCAGCAGCTTGGCCAATCGAGTCGGGCTAATCCAAGAGACCCAGTACTTC.

The chain uses TRBV18 and TRBJ1-4; TRBD1 aligns across 7 bases. Germline V gene lookup returns CDR1 KGHSH and CDR2 LQKENI. The V and J ends lost 1 base and 8 bases, in that order; junction bases with no gene match: 7. The CDR3 is 15 residues long. This CDR3 is CASSPRAGGEEKLFF. Here the CDR3 DNA reads TGTGCCAGCTCACCACGGGCAGGGGGGGAGGAAAAACTGTTTTTT.

The chain uses TRBV6-1 and TRBJ1-6; perhaps TRBD1 as D (6 bases). This CDR3 region has 16 residues. Trimming pared 6 bases from V and 9 bases from J, leaving 21 bases between. CDR1 and CDR2 from the germline V gene are MNHNS and SASEGT. CDR3 amino acids: CASRRDPQGLGSPLHF. In DNA, the CDR3 is TGTGCCAGCAGGCGGGACCCCCAGGGGCTTGGTTCACCCCTCCACTTT.

This clonotype came up a few times. The gene calls are TRBV28 and TRBJ1-2; D is ambiguous. Trimming pared 0 bases from V and 2 bases from J, leaving 10 bases between. Germline CDR1 MDHEN, CDR2 SYDVKM. There are 15 residues in the CDR3. The CDR3 DNA follows: TGTGCCAGCAGTTTATGGCAGGAATTAAACTATGGCTACACCTTC. Its translation is CASSLWQELNYGYTF.

The genes are TRBV12-3 or TRBV12-4 and TRBJ2-2; D perhaps matches TRBD2 (7 bases). Trimming pared 6 bases from V and 5 bases from J, leaving 22 bases between. There are 17 residues in the CDR3. The CDR3: CASSGEWGGPGTGELFF. DNA of the CDR3: TGTGCCAGCAGCGGCGAATGGGGGGGGCCTGGGACCGGGGAGCTGTTTTTT.

This clonotype has at least ten counts. The chain links TRBV9 to TRBJ2-1; tentatively, D is TRBD2 (6 bases). The germline gives CDR1 SGDLS, CDR2 YYNGEE. The CDR3 runs 16 residues. Trimming took off 3 bases at V and 8 bases at J, with 21 bases between the two ends. The chain's CDR3 is CASSETLLARADEQFF. In DNA, the CDR3 is TGTGCCAGCAGCGAGACCCTCCTAGCGAGGGCCGATGAGCAGTTCTTC. The whole variable domain, filled in from reference TRBV9 and TRBJ2-1, reads DSGVTQTPKHLITATGQRVTLRCSPRSGDLSVYWYQQSLDQGLQFLIQYYNGEERAKGNILERFSAQQFPDLHSELNLSSLELGDSALYFCASSETLLARADEQFFGPGTRLTVL.

This clonotype was picked up many times. The rearrangement links TRBV5-1 to TRBJ2-3; 8 bases fit TRBD1. Trimming took 5 bases from V and 2 from J; bases not matched to a gene: 7. The CDR3 is 15 residues long. The V gene's germline CDR1 is SGHRS and CDR2 YFSETQ. CDR3: CASSRWDRNTDTQYF. The CDR3 DNA follows: TGCGCCAGCAGTCGATGGGACAGGAACACAGATACGCAGTATTTT.

In this sample, this clonotype turned up many times. The rearrangement uses TRBV10-3 and TRBJ2-5; D may correspond to TRBD1 or TRBD2 (5 bases each). Trimming shortened V by 10 bases and J by 1 base, and 10 bases separated the two germline ends. The CDR3 runs 12 residues. Germline loops: CDR1 ENHRY, CDR2 SYGVKD. In nucleotides, the CDR3 is TGTGCCACGGGACCACTCCAAGAGACCCAGTACTTC. Protein sequence: CATGPLQETQYF.

This chain connects TRBV7-2 to TRBJ1-3, with D unresolved. CDR1 is SGHTA, CDR2 FQGNSA, per germline. The CDR3 sequence is 15 residues long. Deletions cut 0 bases from V and 4 bases from J, with 10 bases between. CDR3 amino acids: CASSLAPNTGNTIYF. As DNA, the CDR3 is TGTGCCAGCAGCTTAGCCCCGAACACGGGAAACACCATATATTTT. Using reference TRBV7-2 and TRBJ1-3 for the parts outside the CDR3, the full variable domain is GAGVSQSPSNKVTEKGKDVELRCDPISGHTALYWYRQSLGQGLEFLIYFQGNSAPDKSGLPSDRFSAERTGGSVSTLTIQRTQQEDSAVYLCASSLAPNTGNTIYFGEGSWLTVV.

Only a few counts were recorded for this clonotype. The chain uses TRBV15 and TRBJ1-2; no definite D call. The CDR3 is made up of 12 amino acids. Trimming left V 1 base short and J 6 bases short, with 6 bases between. Germline V gives CDR1 LNHNV, CDR2 YYDKDF (reference sequence). In DNA, the CDR3 is TGTGCCACCAGCAGAGCTGGGAATGGCTACACCTTC. Translation gives CATSRAGNGYTF.

This clonotype was seen a few times. CDR3 DNA: TGTGCTAGCAGCTTAGCGGGTAGTTCAGGGAGCGAGCAGTACGTC. Translation gives CASSLAGSSGSEQYV. The V and J genes are TRBV7-7 and TRBJ2-7; 7 bases are shared with TRBD2. Germline assignment: CDR1 SSHAT and CDR2 FNYEAQ (reference sequence). The length of the CDR3 is 15 residues.

The chain employs TRBV18 and TRBJ2-4, with a tentative D call TRBD2 (7 bases). Trimming took 1 base from V and 6 from J, leaving 16 bases between them. There are 16 residues in the CDR3. CDR1 and CDR2 from the germline V gene are KGHSH and LQKENI. CDR3 DNA: TGTGCCAGCTCACCACAGCAGGCGGGGGCGGGAAACATTCAGTACTTC. It specifies CASSPQQAGAGNIQYF.

This clonotype appeared a few times. The chain employs TRBV5-6 and TRBJ2-5; D tentatively fits TRBD1 or TRBD2 (5 bases each). This CDR3 region has 14 residues. Germline CDR1 is SGHDT and CDR2 is YYEEEE. Trimming left V 4 bases short and J 5 bases short, with 15 bases between. The chain's CDR3 is CASSLYSGLETQYF. The CDR3 coding sequence is TGTGCCAGCAGCCTGTATTCGGGGCTGGAGACCCAGTACTTC.

In its sample, this clonotype was seen many times. The chain is built from TRBV28 and TRBJ2-7, with 11 bases aligning to TRBD1. This CDR3 spans 14 amino acids. The germline CDR1 and CDR2 sequences are MDHEN and SYDVKM. V was clipped by 4 bases and J by 4 bases; unmatched bases: 3. CDR3 bases: TGTGCCAGCAGTTCCGGGACAGGGGGTTACGAGCAGTACGTC. This codes for CASSSGTGGYEQYV.